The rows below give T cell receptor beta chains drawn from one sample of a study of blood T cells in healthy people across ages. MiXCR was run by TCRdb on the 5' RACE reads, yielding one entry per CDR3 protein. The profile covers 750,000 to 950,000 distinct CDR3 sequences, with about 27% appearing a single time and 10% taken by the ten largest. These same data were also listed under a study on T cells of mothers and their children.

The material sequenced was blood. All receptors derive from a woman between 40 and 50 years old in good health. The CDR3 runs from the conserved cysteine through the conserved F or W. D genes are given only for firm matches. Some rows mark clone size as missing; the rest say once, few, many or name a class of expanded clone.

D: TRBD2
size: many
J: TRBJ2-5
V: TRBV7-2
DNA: TGTGCCAGCAGCTTAGGGGCCTATACTAGCGTCCAAGAGACCCAGTACTTC
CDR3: CASSLGAYTSVQETQYF

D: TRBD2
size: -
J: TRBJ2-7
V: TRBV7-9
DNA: TGTGCCAGCAGCTCCCAATATGCGGGGGACGAGCAGTACTTC
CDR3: CASSSQYAGDEQYF

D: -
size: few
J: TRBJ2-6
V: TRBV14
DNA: TGTGCCAGCAGCCATTTACAGGATCTTATCTCTGGGGCCAACGTCCTGACTTTC
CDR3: CASSHLQDLISGANVLTF

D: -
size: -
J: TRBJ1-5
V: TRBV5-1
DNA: TGCGCCAGCAGCTGGGGAGCTGGAAGCAATCAGCCCCAGCATTTT
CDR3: CASSWGAGSNQPQHF

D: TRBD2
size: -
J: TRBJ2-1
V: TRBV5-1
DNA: TGCGCCAGCAGGCCCCAGGGACTAGCGGTCTACGAGCAGTTCTTC
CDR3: CASRPQGLAVYEQFF

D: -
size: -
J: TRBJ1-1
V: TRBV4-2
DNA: TGTGCCAGCAGCCAAGGAATTCGGGGGACGGAAGCTTTCTTT
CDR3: CASSQGIRGTEAFF

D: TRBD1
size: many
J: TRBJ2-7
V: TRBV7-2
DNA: TGTGCCAGCAGCTCAGTGACAGGGGGCTACGAGCAGTACTTC
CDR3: CASSSVTGGYEQYF

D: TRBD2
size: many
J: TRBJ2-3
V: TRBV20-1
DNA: TGCAGTGCTAGAATACTAGCGGGGGCCTACTCAGATACGCAGTATTTT
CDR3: CSARILAGAYSDTQYF

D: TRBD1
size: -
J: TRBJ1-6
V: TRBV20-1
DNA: TGCAGTGCTGGGGGGGACAGGCGTAATTCACCCCTCCACTTT
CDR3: CSAGGDRRNSPLHF

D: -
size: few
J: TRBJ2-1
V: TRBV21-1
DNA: TGTGCCAGCACCGCCGTACTAGCGGGGGGGCGGTACAATGAGCAGTTCTTC
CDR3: CASTAVLAGGRYNEQFF

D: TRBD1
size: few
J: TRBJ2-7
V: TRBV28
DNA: TGTGCCAGCAGTTTTTACCGGGACAGGGGTGGCGAGCAGTACTTC
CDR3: CASSFYRDRGGEQYF

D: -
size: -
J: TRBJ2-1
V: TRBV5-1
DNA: TGCGCCAGCAGCCCTAGTAGGCTTGGAAATGAGCAGTTCTTC
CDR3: CASSPSRLGNEQFF

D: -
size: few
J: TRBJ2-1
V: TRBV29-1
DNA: TGCAGCGTTGATGGTCCAGGGTTCTCCTACAATGAGCAGTTCTTC
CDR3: CSVDGPGFSYNEQFF

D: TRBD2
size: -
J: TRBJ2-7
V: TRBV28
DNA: TGTGCCAGCAGTTTTTCCCCTAGCGGGGGCGAGCAGTACTTC
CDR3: CASSFSPSGGEQYF

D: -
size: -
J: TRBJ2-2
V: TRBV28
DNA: TGTGCCAGCAGTGTATGGACAGCGGAGAGGGAGCTGTTTTTT
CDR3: CASSVWTAERELFF

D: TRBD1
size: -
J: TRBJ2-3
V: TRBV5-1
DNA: TGCGCCAGCAGCTTGGCCCCGGGACAGGGGGGCCCCACAGATACGCAGTATTTT
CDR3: CASSLAPGQGGPTDTQYF

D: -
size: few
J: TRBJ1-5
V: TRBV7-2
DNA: TGTGCCAGCAGCCAAAGGGACAGCAATCAGCCCCAGCATTTT
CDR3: CASSQRDSNQPQHF

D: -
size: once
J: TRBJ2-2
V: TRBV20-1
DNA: TGCAGTGCTAGTGAACGGGAATGCGGGGAGCTGTTTTTT
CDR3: CSASERECGELFF

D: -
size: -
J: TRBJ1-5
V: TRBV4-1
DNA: TGCGCCAGCAGCCAAGTCCGAGAAAATCAGCCCCAGCATTTT
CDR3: CASSQVRENQPQHF

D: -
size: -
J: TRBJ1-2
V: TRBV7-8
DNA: TGTGCCAGCAGCTCGCCCTTGCCGGGGGTCCGCTATGGCTACACCTTC
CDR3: CASSSPLPGVRYGYTF